This TCR beta chain stems from a study of T cells after yellow fever vaccination. Regarding the study as a whole: The secondary response was weaker but peaked faster, day 5 versus 15.

As TCR cDNA was made by 5'RACE template switching, a universal primer site and UMIs were added. TCRdb fed the 5' RACE reads into MiXCR, producing one record per CDR3 protein. The repertoire has just under 600,000 distinct CDR3 sequences, 13% of them found once; the top ten carry over 12%. This clonotype came up a few times. Its antigen remains unidentified. In germline, CDR1 is SGHTA, CDR2 FQGTGA. The V and J ends lost 2 bases and 0 bases, in that order; junction bases with no gene match: 11. The CDR3 length is 19 residues. The receptor was isolated from a man aged 25 to 40 who received the YFV17D yellow fever vaccine. The sequenced sample was PBMCs, obtained on the day of the yellow fever booster vaccination. The gene calls are TRBV7-3 and TRBJ2-2, with TRBD2 identical over 8 bases. The CDR3 nucleotides are TGTGCCAGCAGCTTACTGGCGGGGACTAGTTGGACGAACACCGGGGAGCTGTTTTTT. As protein: CASSLLAGTSWTNTGELFF.